This T cell receptor (beta chain) is from a study of post-analysis software for immune sequencing data. General study points: TRBV5-6, TRBV5-1 and TRBV20-1 belonged to a set of a handful of TRBV segments that were more frequent in patients than controls. Multiple sclerosis was associated with a significant reduction in normalized Chao1 diversity relative to controls.

Notes on this clonotype: Its antigen is undetermined.

The authors incorporated unique molecular identifiers into the TCR beta cDNA libraries. TCRdb fed the PCR reads into MiXCR, producing one record per CDR3 protein. This sample has 150,000 to 200,000 distinct CDR3 sequences, with around 30% found just once. This CDR3 has 11 residues. Germline values: CDR1 ENHRY, CDR2 SYGVKD. V lost 8 bases, J lost 1 base, and 5 bases lay in between. The TCR was taken from a girl aged 10 to 17 with multiple sclerosis. The sequenced sample consisted of blood. This sequence joins TRBV10-3 and TRBJ1-1; unclear D gene. This CDR3 is CAIQENTEAFF. In nucleotides, the CDR3 is TGTGCCATCCAAGAGAACACTGAAGCTTTCTTT.